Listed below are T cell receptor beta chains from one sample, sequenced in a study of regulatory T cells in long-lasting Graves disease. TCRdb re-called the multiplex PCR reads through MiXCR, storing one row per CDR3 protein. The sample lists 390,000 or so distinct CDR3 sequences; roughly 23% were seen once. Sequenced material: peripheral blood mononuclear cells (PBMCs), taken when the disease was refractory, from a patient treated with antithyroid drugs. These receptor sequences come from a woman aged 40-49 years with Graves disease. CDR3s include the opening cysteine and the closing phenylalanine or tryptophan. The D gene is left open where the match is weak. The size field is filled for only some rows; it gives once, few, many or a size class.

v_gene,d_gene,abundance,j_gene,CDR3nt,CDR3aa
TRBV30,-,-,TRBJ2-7,TGTGCCTGGAGCGCTGAGGAATTGGGCAGAGGGCAGTACTTC,CAWSAEELGRGQYF
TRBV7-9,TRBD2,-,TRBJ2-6,TGTGCCAGCAGCTCCACCGTCTCGCGGGAGCCCTCTGGGGCCAACGTCCTGACTTTC,CASSSTVSREPSGANVLTF
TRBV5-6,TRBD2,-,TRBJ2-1,TGTGCCAGCAGCTTCCGGCTAGCGGGTAGCTCCTACAATGAGCAGTTCTTC,CASSFRLAGSSYNEQFF
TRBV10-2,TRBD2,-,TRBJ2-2,TGCGCCAGCAGCCGAAGCGGGGGAGGGAACACCGGGGAGCTGTTTTTT,CASSRSGGGNTGELFF
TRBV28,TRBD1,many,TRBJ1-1,TGTGCCAGCAGTCGGACAGGGACTTTGAACACTGAAGCTTTCTTT,CASSRTGTLNTEAFF
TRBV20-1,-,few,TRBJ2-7,TGCAGTGCTAGAGTCCGGGGCTCCTACGAGCAGTACTTC,CSARVRGSYEQYF
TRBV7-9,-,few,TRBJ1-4,TGTGCCAGCAGTCAAGCCCCGACAGAACCTAATGAAAAACTGTTTTTT,CASSQAPTEPNEKLFF
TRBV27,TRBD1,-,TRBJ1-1,TGTGCCAGCAGTCGCAGGGGGCGTGAATTGGTTGCTGAAGCTTTCTTT,CASSRRGRELVAEAFF
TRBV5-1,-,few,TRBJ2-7,TGCGCCAGCAGCTTGGGATCCGTTACCTACGAGCAGTACTTC,CASSLGSVTYEQYF
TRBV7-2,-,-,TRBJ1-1,TGTGCCAGCAGCCAAGTGGAGTCCACTGAAGCTTTCTTT,CASSQVESTEAFF
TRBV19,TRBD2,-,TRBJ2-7,TGTGCCAGTAGGTCTCTAGCGGGAGGACGAACATACTCCTACGAGCAGTACTTC,CASRSLAGGRTYSYEQYF
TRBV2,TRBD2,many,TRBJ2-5,TGTGCCAGCAGTGAAGCTGGGCTAGCGGGAAGAGAGACCCAGTACTTC,CASSEAGLAGRETQYF